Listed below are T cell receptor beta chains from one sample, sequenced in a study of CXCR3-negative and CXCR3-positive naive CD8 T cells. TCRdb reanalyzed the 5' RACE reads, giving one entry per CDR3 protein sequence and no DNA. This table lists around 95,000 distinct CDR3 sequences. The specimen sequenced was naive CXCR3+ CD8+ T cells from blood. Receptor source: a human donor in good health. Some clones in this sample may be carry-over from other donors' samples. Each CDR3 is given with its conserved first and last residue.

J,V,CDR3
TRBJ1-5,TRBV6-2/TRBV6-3,CASTNSWGSNQPQHF
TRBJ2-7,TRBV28,CASSPRGRGEQYF
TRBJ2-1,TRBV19,CASSIGGESSYNEQFF
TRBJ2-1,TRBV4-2,CASSLGLADNEQFF
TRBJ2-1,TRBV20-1,CSARGTTNEQFF
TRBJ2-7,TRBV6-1,CASSPVGAYEQYF
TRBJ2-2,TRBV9,CASSPGGPGELFF
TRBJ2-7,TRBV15,CATSRDHPGIDYEQYF
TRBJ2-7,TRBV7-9,CASSSPEASGGLYEQYF
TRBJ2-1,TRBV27,CASSLIAGSSYNEQFF
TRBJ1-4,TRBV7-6,CASSSPGGSNEKLFF
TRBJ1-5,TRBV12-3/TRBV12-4,CASSFRAPNQPQHF
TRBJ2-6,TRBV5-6,CASSPAHSGANVLTF
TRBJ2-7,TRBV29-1,CSATSGNGEQYF
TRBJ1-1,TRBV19,CASSMNWNTEAFF
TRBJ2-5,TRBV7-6,CASSSGATLYQETQYF
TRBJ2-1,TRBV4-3,CASSHGTTINEQFF
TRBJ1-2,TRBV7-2,CASSLVLVAGSGDGYTF
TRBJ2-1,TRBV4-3,CASSQAGVYYNEQFF
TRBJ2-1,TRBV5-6,CASSLGVAGLGEQFF
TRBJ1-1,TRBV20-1,CSARDPGWGTNTEAFF
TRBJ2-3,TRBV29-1,CSVEDPGADRANTDTQYF
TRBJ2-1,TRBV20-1,CSASEGLAVYNEQFF
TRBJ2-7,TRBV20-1,CSARDLGQGTFYEQYF
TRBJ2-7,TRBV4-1,CASSETPGGLSYEQYF
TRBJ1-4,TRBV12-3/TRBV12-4,CASSTPAGGPEKLFF
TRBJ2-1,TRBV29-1,CSVDETNYNEQFF
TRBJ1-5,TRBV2,CASSEGDRGLSNQPQHF
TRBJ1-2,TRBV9,CASSAQDRAHYGYTF
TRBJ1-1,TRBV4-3,CASSQDPGGRTEAFF
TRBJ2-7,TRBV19,CASLYRDPSSYEQYF
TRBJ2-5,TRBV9,CASSVVASGQETQYF
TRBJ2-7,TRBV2,CASKQTSGGAHEQYF
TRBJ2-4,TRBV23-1,CASSRLAKNIQYF
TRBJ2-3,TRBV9,CASSIGTGFTDTQYF
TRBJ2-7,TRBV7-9,CASRPRGLRSYEQYF
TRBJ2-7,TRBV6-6,CASSYSDVEQYF
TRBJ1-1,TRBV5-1,CASSFTGYAEAFF
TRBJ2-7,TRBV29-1,CSVEDRAAEQYF
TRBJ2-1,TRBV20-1,CSARDSRGVWDNEQFF
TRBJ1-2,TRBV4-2,CASSQEVTGAYGYTF
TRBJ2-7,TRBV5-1,CASSFRTGDYEQYF
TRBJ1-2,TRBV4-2,CASSLEVGEDGYTF